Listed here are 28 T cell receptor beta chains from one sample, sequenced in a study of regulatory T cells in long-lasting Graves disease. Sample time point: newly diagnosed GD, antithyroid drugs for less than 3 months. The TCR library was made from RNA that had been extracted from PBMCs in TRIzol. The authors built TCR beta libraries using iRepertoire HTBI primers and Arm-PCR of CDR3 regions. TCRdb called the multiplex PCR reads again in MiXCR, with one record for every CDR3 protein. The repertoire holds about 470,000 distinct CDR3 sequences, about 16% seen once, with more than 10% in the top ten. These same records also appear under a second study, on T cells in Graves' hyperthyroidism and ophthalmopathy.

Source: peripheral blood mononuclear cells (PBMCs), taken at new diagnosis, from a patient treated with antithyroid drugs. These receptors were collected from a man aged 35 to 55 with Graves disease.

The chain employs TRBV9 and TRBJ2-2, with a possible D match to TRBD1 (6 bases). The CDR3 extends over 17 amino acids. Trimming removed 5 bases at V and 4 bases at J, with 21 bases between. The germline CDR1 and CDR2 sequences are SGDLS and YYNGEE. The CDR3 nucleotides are TGTGCCAGCAGTTCCAACAGGTCTCCAGGGGCCACCGGGGAGCTGTTTTTT. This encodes CASSSNRSPGATGELFF.

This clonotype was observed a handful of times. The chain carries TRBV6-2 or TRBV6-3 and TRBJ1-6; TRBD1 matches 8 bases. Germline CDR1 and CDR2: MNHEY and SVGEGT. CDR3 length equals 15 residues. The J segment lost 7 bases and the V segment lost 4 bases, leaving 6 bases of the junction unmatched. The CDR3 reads CASSWETGVNSPLHF. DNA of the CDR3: TGTGCCAGCAGTTGGGAGACAGGGGTCAATTCACCCCTCCACTTT.

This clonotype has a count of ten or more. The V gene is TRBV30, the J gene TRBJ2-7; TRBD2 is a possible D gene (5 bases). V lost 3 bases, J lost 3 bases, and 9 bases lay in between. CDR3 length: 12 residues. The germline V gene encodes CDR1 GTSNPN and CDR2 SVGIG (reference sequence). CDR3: CAWSATSYEQYF. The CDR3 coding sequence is TGTGCCTGGAGCGCTACTAGCTACGAGCAGTACTTC.

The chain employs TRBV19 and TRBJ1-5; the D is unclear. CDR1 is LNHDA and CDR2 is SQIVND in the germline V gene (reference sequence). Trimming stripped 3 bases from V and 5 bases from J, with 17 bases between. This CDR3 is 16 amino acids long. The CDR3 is CASSMGLRGVDQPQHF. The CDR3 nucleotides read TGTGCCAGTAGTATGGGCCTCCGCGGGGTCGATCAGCCCCAGCATTTT.

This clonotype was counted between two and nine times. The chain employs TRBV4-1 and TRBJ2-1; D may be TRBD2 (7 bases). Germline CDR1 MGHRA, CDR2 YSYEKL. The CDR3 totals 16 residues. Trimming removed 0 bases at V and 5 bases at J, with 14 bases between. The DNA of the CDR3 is TGCGCCAGCAGCCAAGACGGGGAGGGGGGCCACAATGAGCAGTTCTTC. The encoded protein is CASSQDGEGGHNEQFF.

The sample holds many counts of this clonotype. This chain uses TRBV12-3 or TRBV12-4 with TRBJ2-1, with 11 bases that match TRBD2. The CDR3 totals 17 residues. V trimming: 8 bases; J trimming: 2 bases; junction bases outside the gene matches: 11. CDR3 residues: CASAGLAGGGAYNEQFF. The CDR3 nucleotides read TGTGCCAGCGCGGGCCTAGCGGGAGGAGGCGCCTACAATGAGCAGTTCTTC.

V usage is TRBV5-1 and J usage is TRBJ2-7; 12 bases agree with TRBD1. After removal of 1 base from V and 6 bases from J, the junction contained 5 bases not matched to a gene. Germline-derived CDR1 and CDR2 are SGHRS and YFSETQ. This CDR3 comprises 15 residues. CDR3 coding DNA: TGCGCCAGCAGCTTGTCGGGACAGGGGGCCCGCGAGCAGTACTTC. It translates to CASSLSGQGAREQYF.

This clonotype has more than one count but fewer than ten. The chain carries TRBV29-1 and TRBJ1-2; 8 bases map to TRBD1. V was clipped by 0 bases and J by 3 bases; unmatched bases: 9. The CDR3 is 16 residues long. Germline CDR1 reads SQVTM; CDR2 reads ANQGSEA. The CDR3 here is CSVEDRSGQGDYGYTF. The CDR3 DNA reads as TGCAGCGTTGAAGACCGATCTGGACAGGGTGACTATGGCTACACCTTC.

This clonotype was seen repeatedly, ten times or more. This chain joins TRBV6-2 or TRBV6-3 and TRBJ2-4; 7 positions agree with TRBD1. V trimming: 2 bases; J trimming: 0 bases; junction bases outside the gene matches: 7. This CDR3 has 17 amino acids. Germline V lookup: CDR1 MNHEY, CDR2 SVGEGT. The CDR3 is CASSYDGTALAKNIQYF. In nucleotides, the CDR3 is TGTGCCAGCAGTTACGATGGGACAGCCCTAGCCAAAAACATTCAGTACTTC.

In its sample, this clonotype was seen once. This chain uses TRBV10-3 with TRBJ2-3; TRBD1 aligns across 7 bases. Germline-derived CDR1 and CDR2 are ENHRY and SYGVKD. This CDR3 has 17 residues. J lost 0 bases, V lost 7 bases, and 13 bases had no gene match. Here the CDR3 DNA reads TGTGCCATCATTCTTACAGGGGCCACCTCTAGCACAGATACGCAGTATTTT. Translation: CAIILTGATSSTDTQYF.

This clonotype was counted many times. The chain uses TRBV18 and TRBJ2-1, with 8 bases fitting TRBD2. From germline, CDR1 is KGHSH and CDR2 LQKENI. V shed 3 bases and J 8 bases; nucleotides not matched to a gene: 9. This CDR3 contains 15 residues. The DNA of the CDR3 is TGTGCCAGCTCACCGTCCAGCGGGAGCCTCTATGAGCAGTTCTTC. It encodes CASSPSSGSLYEQFF.

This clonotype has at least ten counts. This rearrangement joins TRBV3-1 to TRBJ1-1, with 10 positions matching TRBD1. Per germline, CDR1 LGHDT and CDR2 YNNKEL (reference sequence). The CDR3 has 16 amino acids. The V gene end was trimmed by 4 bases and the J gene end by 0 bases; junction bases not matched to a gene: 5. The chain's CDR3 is CASSRQGAIMNTEAFF. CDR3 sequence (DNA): TGTGCCAGCAGCCGACAGGGGGCTATAATGAACACTGAAGCTTTCTTT.

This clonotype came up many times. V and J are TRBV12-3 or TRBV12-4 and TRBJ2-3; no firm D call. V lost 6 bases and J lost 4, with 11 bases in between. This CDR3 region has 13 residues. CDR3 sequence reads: CASSSARADTQYF. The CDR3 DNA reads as TGTGCCAGCAGCTCTGCTCGCGCAGATACGCAGTATTTT.

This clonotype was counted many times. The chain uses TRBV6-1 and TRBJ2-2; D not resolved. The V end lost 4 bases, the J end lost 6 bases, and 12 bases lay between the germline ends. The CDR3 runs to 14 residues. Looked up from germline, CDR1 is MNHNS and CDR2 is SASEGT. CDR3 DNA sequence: TGTGCCAGCAGTGGCTTCCTGATGCCCGGGGAGCTGTTTTTT. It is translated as CASSGFLMPGELFF.

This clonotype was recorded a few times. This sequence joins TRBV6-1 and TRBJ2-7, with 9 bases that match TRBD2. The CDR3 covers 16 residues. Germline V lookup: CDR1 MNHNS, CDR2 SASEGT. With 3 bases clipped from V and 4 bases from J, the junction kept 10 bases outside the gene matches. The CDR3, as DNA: TGTGCCAGCAGTGATTATTGGCTAGCGGGGACATACGAGCAGTACTTC. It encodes CASSDYWLAGTYEQYF.

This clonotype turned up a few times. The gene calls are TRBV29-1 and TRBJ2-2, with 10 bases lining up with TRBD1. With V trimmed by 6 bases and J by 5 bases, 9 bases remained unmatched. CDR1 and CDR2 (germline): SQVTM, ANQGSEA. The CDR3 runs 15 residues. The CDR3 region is CSVDTGTGETGELFF. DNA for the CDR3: TGCAGCGTAGATACTGGGACAGGGGAGACCGGGGAGCTGTTTTTT.

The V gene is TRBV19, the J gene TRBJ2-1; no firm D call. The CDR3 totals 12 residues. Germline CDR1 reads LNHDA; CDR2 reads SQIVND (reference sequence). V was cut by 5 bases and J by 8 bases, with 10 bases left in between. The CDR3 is CASSGEVDEQFF. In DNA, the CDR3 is TGTGCCAGTAGTGGGGAAGTCGATGAGCAGTTCTTC.

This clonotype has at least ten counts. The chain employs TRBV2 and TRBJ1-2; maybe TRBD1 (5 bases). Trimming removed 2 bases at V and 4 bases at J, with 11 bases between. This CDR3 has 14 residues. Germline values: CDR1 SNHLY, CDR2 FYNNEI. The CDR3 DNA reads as TGTGCCAGCAGTGAATCCCAGGGAACCTATGGCTACACCTTC. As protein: CASSESQGTYGYTF.

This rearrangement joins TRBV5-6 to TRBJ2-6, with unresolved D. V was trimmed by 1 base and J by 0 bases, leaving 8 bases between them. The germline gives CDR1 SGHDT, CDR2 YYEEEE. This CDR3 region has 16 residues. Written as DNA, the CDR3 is TGTGCCAGCAGCTTGTCTTCGAACTCTGGGGCCAACGTCCTGACTTTC. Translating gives CASSLSSNSGANVLTF.

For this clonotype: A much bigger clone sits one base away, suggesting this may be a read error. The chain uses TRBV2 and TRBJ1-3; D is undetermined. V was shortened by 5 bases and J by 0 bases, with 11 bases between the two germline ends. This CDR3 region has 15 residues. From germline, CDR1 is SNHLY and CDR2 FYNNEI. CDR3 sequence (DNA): TGTGCCAGCAGTTCCACTTACTACTCTGGAAACACCATATATTTT. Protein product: CASSSTYYSGNTIYF.

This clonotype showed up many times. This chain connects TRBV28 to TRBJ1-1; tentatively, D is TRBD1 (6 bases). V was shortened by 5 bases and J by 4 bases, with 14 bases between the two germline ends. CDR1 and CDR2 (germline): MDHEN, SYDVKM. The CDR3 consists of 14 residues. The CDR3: CASSGDMGITEAFF. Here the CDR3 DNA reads TGTGCCAGCAGTGGGGACATGGGGATCACTGAAGCTTTCTTT.

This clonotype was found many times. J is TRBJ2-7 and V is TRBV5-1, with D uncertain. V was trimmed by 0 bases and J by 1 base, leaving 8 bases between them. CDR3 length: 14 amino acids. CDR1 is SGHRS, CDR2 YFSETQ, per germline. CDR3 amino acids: CASSLVAGSYEQYF. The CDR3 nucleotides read TGCGCCAGCAGCTTGGTCGCCGGATCCTACGAGCAGTACTTC.

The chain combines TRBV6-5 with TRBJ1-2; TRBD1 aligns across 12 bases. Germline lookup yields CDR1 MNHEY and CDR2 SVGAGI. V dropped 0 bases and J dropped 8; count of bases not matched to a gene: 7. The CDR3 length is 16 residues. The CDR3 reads CASSYSKGQGAWGYTF. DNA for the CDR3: TGTGCCAGCAGTTACTCGAAGGGACAGGGGGCGTGGGGCTACACCTTC.

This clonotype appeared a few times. The CDR3, as DNA: TGTGCCAGCGGCCCCTACGTACGGGAGAACACCGGGGAGCTGTTTTTT. Its protein product is CASGPYVRENTGELFF. The V and J genes are TRBV9 and TRBJ2-2, with D possibly matching TRBD2 (5 bases). The germline gives CDR1 SGDLS, CDR2 YYNGEE. There are 16 residues in the CDR3. Trimming shortened V by 7 bases and J by 1 base, and 17 bases separated the two germline ends.

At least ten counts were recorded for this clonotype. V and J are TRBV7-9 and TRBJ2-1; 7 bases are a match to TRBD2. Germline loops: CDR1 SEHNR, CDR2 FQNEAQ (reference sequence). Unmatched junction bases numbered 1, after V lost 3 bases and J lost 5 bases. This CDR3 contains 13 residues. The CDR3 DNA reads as TGTGCCAGCAGCTTTACTAGCGACAATGAGCAGTTCTTC. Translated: CASSFTSDNEQFF.

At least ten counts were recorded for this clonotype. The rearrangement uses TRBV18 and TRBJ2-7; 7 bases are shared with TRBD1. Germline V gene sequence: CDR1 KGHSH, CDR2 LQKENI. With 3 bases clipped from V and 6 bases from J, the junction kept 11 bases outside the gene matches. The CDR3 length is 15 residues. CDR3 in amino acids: CASSPPWTGPGEQYF. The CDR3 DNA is TGTGCCAGCTCACCCCCTTGGACAGGCCCCGGCGAGCAGTACTTC.

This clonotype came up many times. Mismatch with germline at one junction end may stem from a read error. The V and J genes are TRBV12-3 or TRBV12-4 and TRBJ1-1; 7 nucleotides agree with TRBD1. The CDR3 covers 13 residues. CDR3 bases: TGTGCCAGCAATTTAGGAGGGGGCTCTGAAGCTTTCTTT. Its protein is CASNLGGGSEAFF.

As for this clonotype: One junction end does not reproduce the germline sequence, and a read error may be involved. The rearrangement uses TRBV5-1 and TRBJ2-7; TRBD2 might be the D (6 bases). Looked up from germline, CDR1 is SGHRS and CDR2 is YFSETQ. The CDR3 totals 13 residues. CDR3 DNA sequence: TGTGCCAGCAGCTCGGGACTCCACTACGAGCAGTACTTC. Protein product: CASSSGLHYEQYF.